The 22 T cell receptor beta chains listed next were all sequenced from one sample in a study of T cells in Graves' hyperthyroidism and ophthalmopathy. Amplification targeted TCR beta CDR3 regions from RNA transcripts. Using the HTBI primer set, a first-round RT-PCR was run on the TCR CDR3. TCRdb called the multiplex PCR reads again in MiXCR, with one record for every CDR3 protein. The sample has over 350,000 distinct CDR3 sequences; about 18% are singletons. The sequenced sample consisted of blood. Receptors originate from a man aged 18 to 29 with Graves' ophthalmopathy.

This clonotype was seen ten or more times. The rearrangement links TRBV9 to TRBJ1-1, with a possible D match to TRBD1 (5 bases). This CDR3 contains 14 residues. In germline, CDR1 is SGDLS, CDR2 YYNGEE. The V end was cut by 2 bases, the J end by 3 bases, with 11 bases between. CDR3 in amino acids: CASSVFGDHTEAFF. CDR3 nucleotide sequence: TGTGCCAGCAGCGTGTTCGGGGACCACACTGAAGCTTTCTTT.

This clonotype was found a few times. This sequence joins TRBV29-1 and TRBJ2-3, with a tentative D call TRBD2 (6 bases). This CDR3 is built from 11 residues. CDR1 SQVTM and CDR2 ANQGSEA come from the germline V gene. Trimming took off 3 bases at V and 8 bases at J, with 9 bases between the two ends. CDR3 in DNA: TGCAGCGTTGACTCTAGCGCTACGCAGTATTTT. Protein product: CSVDSSATQYF.

This clonotype was picked up many times. This sequence joins TRBV7-9 and TRBJ2-2, with D unresolved. Germline loops: CDR1 SEHNR, CDR2 FQNEAQ (reference sequence). CDR3 length equals 14 residues. Between the trimmed V and J ends, which lost 5 bases and 4 bases, there was a span of 11 bases. The CDR3 DNA sequence: TGTGCCAGCAGCCCAGCTTACCTCACCGGGGAGCTGTTTTTT. The encoded protein is CASSPAYLTGELFF.

This clonotype was counted a few times. This chain links TRBV6-5 with TRBJ2-5, with unresolved D. The V end was cut by 3 bases, the J end by 5 bases, with 7 bases between. CDR1 is MNHEY, CDR2 SVGAGI, per germline. The CDR3 length is 12 residues. DNA of the CDR3: TGTGCCAGCAGTTATGACTGGGAGACCCAGTACTTC. Protein product: CASSYDWETQYF.

CDR3 sequence: CASRNSGTGGYEQYF. In DNA form, the CDR3 reads TGTGCCAGTCGCAATAGTGGGACAGGGGGCTACGAGCAGTACTTC. The chain recombines TRBV6-1 with TRBJ2-7; TRBD1 aligns across 11 bases. The J segment lost 3 bases and the V segment lost 9 bases, leaving 10 bases of the junction unmatched. The CDR3 is 15 residues long. Germline CDR1 and CDR2: MNHNS and SASEGT.

This clonotype has more than one count but fewer than ten. In DNA, the CDR3 is TGTGCCAGCAGCCTCACGGGGGCTACTGGGGCCAACGTCCTGACTTTC. Amino acids: CASSLTGATGANVLTF. V and J are TRBV28 and TRBJ2-6; D could derive from TRBD1 or TRBD2 (6 bases each). The germline gives CDR1 MDHEN, CDR2 SYDVKM. V lost 6 bases and J lost 2, with 14 bases in between. The CDR3 extends over 16 amino acids.

The rearrangement joins TRBV19 to TRBJ2-5, with D maybe TRBD1 (6 bases). Germline CDR1 LNHDA, CDR2 SQIVND (reference sequence). Trimming left V 1 base short and J 5 bases short, with 17 bases between. This CDR3 spans 16 amino acids. For the CDR3, the DNA is TGTGCCAGTAGTATAGCTCCAGCAGGGGTTGGTGAGACCCAGTACTTC. It specifies CASSIAPAGVGETQYF.

About this clonotype itself: A junction boundary mismatches the germline segment, possibly from a read error. This chain uses TRBV7-9 with TRBJ2-2, with D tentatively TRBD1 (6 bases). Germline CDR1 SEHNR, CDR2 FQNEAQ (reference sequence). The CDR3 sequence is 15 residues long. The CDR3 protein is CAGSSTGKDTGELFF. The CDR3 DNA reads TGTGCCGGCAGCTCTACAGGGAAGGACACCGGGGAGCTGTTTTTT.

This chain connects TRBV6-5 to TRBJ2-2; 7 positions agree with TRBD1. The CDR3 loop spans 15 amino acids. V gave up 2 bases and J gave up 4 bases; unmatched junction bases: 4. Germline CDR1 and CDR2: MNHEY and SVGAGI. The CDR3 spells CASSYGDRATGELFF. The CDR3, as DNA: TGTGCCAGCAGTTACGGTGACAGGGCCACCGGGGAGCTGTTTTTT.

This clonotype was seen at least ten times. The rearrangement links TRBV6-1 to TRBJ2-7, with D hard to call. V was trimmed by 8 bases and J by 4 bases, leaving 12 bases between them. The CDR3 sequence is 12 residues long. Germline CDR1 and CDR2: MNHNS and SASEGT. CDR3 sequence: CASGHAVYEQYF. In DNA form, the CDR3 reads TGTGCCAGCGGCCACGCGGTGTACGAGCAGTACTTC.

This clonotype was detected many times. The chain carries TRBV12-3 or TRBV12-4 and TRBJ2-7; 7 bases match TRBD1. The CDR3 consists of 14 residues. Losses at the gene ends were 5 bases for V and 2 bases for J; bases not matched to a gene: 6. CDR3 sequence (DNA): TGTGCCAGCAGTCTGGCGGACAGGACCTACGAGCAGTACTTC. This sequence encodes CASSLADRTYEQYF.

Here the CDR3 reads CSVEDPTGGITGELFF. DNA of the CDR3: TGCAGCGTTGAAGATCCTACAGGGGGCATCACCGGGGAGCTGTTTTTT. This sequence joins TRBV29-1 and TRBJ2-2; 9 nucleotides line up with TRBD1. Germline-derived CDR1 and CDR2 are SQVTM and ANQGSEA. Trimming took 0 bases from V and 4 from J; bases not matched to a gene: 6. The CDR3 is made up of 16 amino acids.

The table lists this clonotype with many counts. The chain couples TRBV5-5 to TRBJ1-1; TRBD1 is a possible D gene (5 bases). Germline loops: CDR1 SGHKS, CDR2 YYEKEE (reference sequence). The CDR3 is 13 residues long. Between the trimmed V and J ends, which lost 1 base and 8 bases, there was a span of 12 bases. The CDR3 nucleotides are TGTGCCAGCAGCTTGTATCGGGGCGGGGAAGCTTTCTTT. Protein: CASSLYRGGEAFF.

Worth noting for this clonotype: A much larger clonotype is one base distant, so this may be a read error. This sequence joins TRBV5-1 and TRBJ1-1; D remains unclear. V lost 0 bases and J 4 bases, leaving 13 bases between the germline ends. Germline V CDR1 and CDR2: SGHRS, YFSETQ. This CDR3 has 15 residues. CDR3 DNA: TGCGCCAGCAGCTTGGGTCCGGGCGCGGCCACTGAAGCTTTCTTT. This translates into CASSLGPGAATEAFF.

The rearrangement joins TRBV9 to TRBJ1-5; D is ambiguous. The CDR3 consists of 17 residues. V was clipped by 0 bases and J by 4 bases, with 17 bases between them. The germline CDR1 and CDR2 sequences are SGDLS and YYNGEE. The CDR3 nucleotides are TGTGCCAGCAGCGTAGAGGAGACGTTGGGTGGTAATCAGCCCCAGCATTTT. This sequence encodes CASSVEETLGGNQPQHF.

The chain has TRBV24-1 and TRBJ1-2; 7 bases map to TRBD1. After removal of 3 bases from V and 5 bases from J, the junction contained 5 bases not matched to a gene. CDR1 and CDR2 from the germline V gene are KGHDR and SFDVKD. This CDR3 has 14 amino acids. In nucleotides, the CDR3 is TGTGCCACCAGTGATGGGACAGTCTTATATGGCTACACCTTC. This gives the protein CATSDGTVLYGYTF.

This clonotype was seen repeatedly, ten times or more. The chain couples TRBV5-1 to TRBJ1-1; weak D call: TRBD1 (5 bases). Germline V lookup: CDR1 SGHRS, CDR2 YFSETQ. This CDR3 is built from 16 residues. Trimming left V 6 bases short and J 1 base short, with 19 bases between. CDR3 coding DNA: TGCGCCAGCAATCCCTCGGGGCGCGGAAAGAACACTGAAGCTTTCTTT. Amino acid sequence: CASNPSGRGKNTEAFF.

This clonotype has ten or more counts. CDR3 sequence: CASFLLADDSPLHF. The CDR3 nucleotides read TGTGCCAGCTTCCTGCTGGCAGACGATTCACCCCTCCACTTT. The chain carries TRBV2 and TRBJ1-6; D is undetermined. Germline V gives CDR1 SNHLY, CDR2 FYNNEI. The CDR3 sequence is 14 residues long. Trimming removed 8 bases at V and 8 bases at J, with 16 bases between.

This sequence joins TRBV27 and TRBJ1-1, with D possibly being TRBD1 (5 bases). CDR3 length: 16 residues. The germline V gene has CDR1 MNHEY and CDR2 SMNVEV (reference sequence). V shed 0 bases and J shed 2 bases, with 13 bases lying between them. CDR3 residues: CASSLSATVPNTEAFF. In nucleotides, the CDR3 is TGTGCCAGCAGTTTATCTGCGACAGTTCCTAACACTGAAGCTTTCTTT.

This clonotype was detected many times. In DNA form, the CDR3 reads TGTGCCACCAGTGAAGCCGACAGGTACTATGGCTACACCTTC. It is translated as CATSEADRYYGYTF. The chain uses TRBV24-1 and TRBJ1-2, with D possibly TRBD1 on 6 matching bases. Germline V gene lookup returns CDR1 KGHDR and CDR2 SFDVKD. V dropped 4 bases and J dropped 3 bases, with 11 bases sitting between them. The CDR3 covers 14 residues.

In regard to this clonotype: A much more abundant neighbour one base away suggests this may be a read error. J is TRBJ1-1 and V is TRBV3-1; D not certain. The V end lost 3 bases, the J end lost 10 bases, and 6 bases lay between the germline ends. Per germline, CDR1 LGHDT and CDR2 YNNKEL (reference sequence). This CDR3 is 10 amino acids long. The CDR3 loop reads CASSQGGAFF. In nucleotides, the CDR3 is TGTGCCAGCAGCCAGGGAGGAGCTTTCTTT.

This clonotype was detected ten times or more. The rearrangement uses TRBV15 and TRBJ1-2; D not resolved. Germline V lookup: CDR1 LNHNV, CDR2 YYDKDF (reference sequence). CDR3 length: 14 amino acids. V lost 0 bases and J 6 bases, leaving 11 bases between the germline ends. For the CDR3, the DNA is TGTGCCACCAGCAGAGATGTGGCTGTCAATGGCTACACCTTC. This encodes CATSRDVAVNGYTF.